The TCR beta chain under discussion was sequenced for a study of shared clonotypes between healthy human individuals. Study details: There were three CD4 naive, three CD4 memory, two CD8 naive and one CD8 memory plates per donor.

At the deep level, the assay was run. Genomic DNA belonging to each subset was distributed in equal measure over several immunoSEQ plates. Sequenced by immunoSEQ multiplex PCR; TCRdb stores in-frame clones only, minus some. The sample has more than 2,000,000 clones, over 90% seen once. Donors comprised only Caucasian adults living in Nashville, Tennessee. Germline V gene data show CDR1 as LGHNA and CDR2 as YSLEER. CDR3 length: 16 amino acids. The V and J ends lost 1 base and 4 bases respectively, with 15 bases between them. This TCR came from a man aged 18 to 35 in good health. Some clones in this sample may be carry-over from other donors' samples. Sequences were obtained from naive CD4+ T cells from PBMCs. The subset was: CD45RA+ positively selected. This sequence joins TRBV4-3 and TRBJ2-3; D remains ambiguous. The CDR3 sequence is CASSQGGPIAADTQYF. In nucleotides, the CDR3 is TGCGCCAGCAGCCAAGGTGGGCCAATAGCCGCAGATACGCAGTATTTT.